Included here is one TCR beta chain sequence, with context. This entry comes from a study of blood T cell repertoires in COVID-19. Study-level background: COVID-19 samples, acute and convalescent, were from the United States, Italy and Spain. From T cells, B-cell-depleted T cells, or PBMCs came the material, which was cDNA or gDNA.

The CDR3 is 16 residues long. The junction had 3 bases not matched to a gene; V was cut back by 2 bases and J by 0 bases. Original handling: Reference gene primer amplification gave nucleated cell count estimates. Repertoires were generated with immunoSEQ multiplex PCR, while TCRdb's copy carries only in-frame clones and drops some. That table gives V, J and clone size, and the DNA gave D and trimming. In the table there are about 100,000 clones, around four fifths of which are singletons. Source material: peripheral blood. V is TRBV5-3 and J is TRBJ2-1; 9 bases fit TRBD2. TRBV5-3 is placed among ORFs of uncertain function. The TCR sequence derives from a woman aged 70 to 79 with acute or convalescent COVID-19. The CDR3 sequence is CARSFRGGDSYNEQFF. The CDR3 DNA follows: TGTGCCAGAAGCTTCCGCGGGGGGGACTCCTACAATGAGCAGTTCTTC.